The sequence of this TCR beta chain was determined in a study of shared clonotypes between healthy human individuals. Study-level information: Serving as donors were a couple of women and a few men, whose ages spanned 18 to 49. Used for every donor were three CD4 naive, three CD4 memory, two CD8 naive and one CD8 memory plate.

Sequenced by immunoSEQ multiplex PCR; TCRdb stores in-frame clones only, minus some. The profile shows roughly 550,000 clones, around 95% of them singletons. Terminally differentiated effector memory CD45RA+ cells were excluded from the naive CD8 cells, which were CD45RO-negative and positively selected for CCR7. Trimming removed 4 bases from V and 2 bases from J; junction bases left unmatched: 5. The CDR3 has 16 amino acids. The germline gives CDR1 SEHNR, CDR2 FQNEAQ (reference sequence). V is TRBV7-9 and J is TRBJ2-7; TRBD2 agrees at 13 bases. The sample taken for sequencing was naive CD8+ T cells sorted from blood. The sequence came from a young woman in good health. The CDR3 coding sequence is TGTGCCAGCAGCTGGACTAGCGGGAGTGATACCTACGAGCAGTACTTC. Protein sequence: CASSWTSGSDTYEQYF.